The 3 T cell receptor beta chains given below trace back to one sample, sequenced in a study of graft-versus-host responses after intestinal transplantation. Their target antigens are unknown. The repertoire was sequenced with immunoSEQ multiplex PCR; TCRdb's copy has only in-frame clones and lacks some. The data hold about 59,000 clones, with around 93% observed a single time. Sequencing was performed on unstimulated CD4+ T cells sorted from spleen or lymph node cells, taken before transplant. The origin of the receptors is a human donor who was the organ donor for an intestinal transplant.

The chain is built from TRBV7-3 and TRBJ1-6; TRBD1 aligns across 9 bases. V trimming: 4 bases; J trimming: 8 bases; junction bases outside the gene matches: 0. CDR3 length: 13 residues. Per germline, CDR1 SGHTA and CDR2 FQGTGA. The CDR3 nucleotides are TGTGCCAGCAGCTGGACAGGGGATTCACCCCTCCACTTT. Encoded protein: CASSWTGDSPLHF. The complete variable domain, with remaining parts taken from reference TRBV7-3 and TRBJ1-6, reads GAGVSQTPSNKVTEKGKYVELRCDPISGHTALYWYRQSLGQGPEFLIYFQGTGAADDSGLPNDRFFAVRPEGSVSTLKIQRTERGDSAVYLCASSWTGDSPLHFGNGTRLTVT.

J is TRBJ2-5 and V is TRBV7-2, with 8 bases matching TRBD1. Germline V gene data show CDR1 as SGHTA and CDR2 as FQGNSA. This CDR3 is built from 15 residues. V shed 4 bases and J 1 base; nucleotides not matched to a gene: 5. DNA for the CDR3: TGTGCCAGCAGCTGGAGACAGGGGCGCCAAGAGACCCAGTACTTC. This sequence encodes CASSWRQGRQETQYF.

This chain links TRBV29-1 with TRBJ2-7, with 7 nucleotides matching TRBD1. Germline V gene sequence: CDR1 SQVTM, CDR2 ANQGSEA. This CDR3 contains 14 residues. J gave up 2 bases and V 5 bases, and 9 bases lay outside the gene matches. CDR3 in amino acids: CSVSRQGGTYEQYF. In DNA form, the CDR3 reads TGCAGCGTTAGCCGACAGGGCGGCACCTACGAGCAGTACTTC.